There are a few counts of the clone carrying this T cell receptor (beta chain). What it binds is not known. The sample originates from a study of type 1 and type 2 diabetes patients. PCR was run on genomic DNA. Multiplex PCR with 30 forward and 13 reverse primers amplified the TCR beta CDR3. TCRdb reanalysed the multiplex PCR reads using MiXCR and keeps one entry per CDR3 protein. The sample records approximately 260,000 distinct CDR3 sequences, approximately 45% being singletons. Anyone with other autoimmune disease or infection in the prior four weeks was excluded. CDR1 and CDR2 (germline): SQVTM, ANQGSEA. The CDR3 has 15 amino acids. V shed 7 bases and J shed 1 base, with 20 bases lying between them. Findings and caveats of the study: Type 2 diabetes repertoires were more diverse than type 1 diabetes repertoires.

The chain joins TRBV29-1 to TRBJ2-7; maybe TRBD2 (5 bases). Sequencing used peripheral blood mononuclear cells (PBMCs). This receptor was identified in a young man with type 2 diabetes. The CDR3 nucleotides read TGCAGCGCCACCGGGGTCTTAAATTGGTCCTACGAGCAGTACTTC. This codes for CSATGVLNWSYEQYF.